The next 9 T cell receptor beta chains were all read from a single sample in a study of graft-versus-host responses after intestinal transplantation. Some clones are missing from TCRdb's copy, which holds only in-frame ones; the method was immunoSEQ multiplex PCR. The sample lists about 54,000 clones, roughly nine tenths occurring once. This specimen was PBMCs, taken about 93 weeks after intestinal transplant. The receptors were sampled from a human patient who received an intestinal transplant, so some T cells may come from the graft donor.

For the CDR3, the DNA is TGTGCCAGCAGCTTGGCGCTGCGGGGGATTCAAGAGACCCAGTACTTC. Translation gives CASSLALRGIQETQYF. This chain uses TRBV5-5 with TRBJ2-5; the match to TRBD2 covers 7 bases. Germline assignment: CDR1 SGHKS and CDR2 YYEKEE (reference sequence). The junction had 7 bases not matched to a gene; V was cut back by 0 bases and J by 2 bases. The CDR3 covers 16 residues.

The CDR3 spells CASSSQGMNTEAFF. Here the CDR3 DNA reads TGCGCCAGCAGCTCTCAGGGTATGAACACTGAAGCTTTCTTT. The chain carries TRBV5-1 and TRBJ1-1, with D maybe TRBD1 (5 bases). The CDR3 spans 14 residues. The ends were cut back, 3 bases at V and 0 bases at J, with 9 bases in the middle. CDR1 SGHRS and CDR2 YFSETQ come from the germline V gene.

The V gene is TRBV19, the J gene TRBJ1-5; D is undetermined. This CDR3 has 15 residues. V lost 7 bases and J lost 7, with 20 bases in between. Germline V gene sequence: CDR1 LNHDA, CDR2 SQIVND (reference sequence). The DNA for the CDR3 is TGTGCCAGTATTGAGGGCGGAGGAAATGGACAGCCCCAGCATTTT. Translated, it gives CASIEGGGNGQPQHF.

V usage is TRBV6-1 and J usage is TRBJ1-2; D is unclear. The CDR3 spans 15 residues. V was trimmed by 2 bases and J by 4 bases, leaving 14 bases between them. Germline CDR1 is MNHNS and CDR2 is SASEGT. The CDR3 DNA reads TGTGCCAGCAGTGAAATCGAAGGCGGCGGCTATGGCTACACCTTC. It codes for CASSEIEGGGYGYTF.

This clone was detected only a few times. V usage is TRBV7-3 and J usage is TRBJ1-6, with no clear D. The germline V gene has CDR1 SGHTA and CDR2 FQGTGA. Trimming removed 5 bases at V and 14 bases at J, with 10 bases between. CDR3 length: 11 residues. CDR3 nucleotides: TGTGCCAGCAGCCTCAAGATCACCCTCCACTTT. Protein sequence: CASSLKITLHF.

The rearrangement uses TRBV7-2 and TRBJ2-3; weak D call: TRBD2 (5 bases). The CDR3 runs 13 residues. Between the trimmed V and J ends, which lost 2 bases and 4 bases, there was a span of 7 bases. Germline-derived CDR1 and CDR2 are SGHTA and FQGNSA. The CDR3 region has the DNA TGTGCCAGCAGCTTAACGGGGTCAGATACGCAGTATTTT. Its translation: CASSLTGSDTQYF.

The V and J genes are TRBV27 and TRBJ1-1; 9 bases map to TRBD1. The CDR3 length is 15 residues. V lost 7 bases to trimming and J lost 5 bases; unmatched junction nucleotides: 11. Per the germline V gene, CDR1 is MNHEY and CDR2 is SMNVEV (reference sequence). The CDR3 is CASMGIQGAGTEAFF. DNA of the CDR3: TGTGCCAGCATGGGAATACAGGGGGCGGGTACTGAAGCTTTCTTT.

The V gene is TRBV4-1, the J gene TRBJ1-2; D is unresolved. CDR3 length: 15 residues. The ends were cut back, 0 bases at V and 3 bases at J, with 11 bases in the middle. From germline, CDR1 is MGHRA and CDR2 YSYEKL. The chain's CDR3 is CASSQDLPTYYGYTF. The CDR3 bases are TGCGCCAGCAGCCAAGATCTCCCCACTTACTATGGCTACACCTTC.

In this sample, this clone turned up once. Here the CDR3 DNA reads TGTGCCAGCAGCTCACCTTGGACAGGGAAGTACGAGCAGTACTTC. Amino acid sequence: CASSSPWTGKYEQYF. The V gene is TRBV6-1, the J gene TRBJ2-7; 8 bases fit TRBD1. The ends lost 6 bases at V and 4 bases at J; junction bases unmatched: 11. Germline-derived CDR1 and CDR2 are MNHNS and SASEGT. The CDR3 totals 15 residues.